This T cell receptor (beta chain) was sequenced for a study of T cells in localized non-small cell lung cancer. Notes on the study in general: A median of around 58 clones ranked among the top 100 in tumor appeared in adjacent lung. Uninvolved adjacent lung showed the highest T cell clonality, exceeding tumor. Patients showing higher blood T cell density tended to see longer overall survival.

Only in-frame clones appear in the TCRdb table, and some are missing; sequencing was by immunoSEQ multiplex PCR. Here the sample spans fewer than 40,000 clones, around 86% being singletons. As regards this clone: The target antigen is unknown.

CDR1 and CDR2 (germline): SGHTA, FQGNSA. J lost 4 bases, V lost 3 bases, and 8 bases had no gene match. The CDR3 sequence is 15 residues long. The rearrangement joins TRBV7-2 to TRBJ2-5, with TRBD1 matching over 7 bases. The TCR comes from a male donor aged 60 or over with stage III lung adenocarcinoma. Sequencing used peripheral blood, obtained before any cancer treatment. For the CDR3, the DNA is TGTGCCAGCAGCTTTTCTTCAGGGGGAAGAGAGACCCAGTACTTC. Amino acid sequence: CASSFSSGGRETQYF.